A selection of T cell receptor beta chains follows, all from one sample in a study of blood T cell repertoires in COVID-19. Libraries were prepared by immunoSEQ multiplex PCR; TCRdb keeps only in-frame clonotypes and omits some of them. This table holds some 250,000 clones, roughly nine tenths found once. The sequenced material came from PBMCs or T cells enriched from blood (not recorded which). The receptors here all came from a human donor in a cohort exposed to, infected with or recovered from COVID-19 (not recorded which). The donor label of this sample is uncertain. CDR3s include the opening cysteine and the closing phenylalanine or tryptophan. The order of the fields is J gene, CDR3 length, V gene, D gene, clone size, CDR3 DNA, CDR3 protein. A D gene is named only where the DNA matches it firmly. Clone size is not always given. Where it is, it says once, few, many or a class for expanded clones.

>TRBJ1-2|14|TRBV6-2/TRBV6-3|TRBD1|few
TGTGCCAGCAGTTACCATCAGGGGGCGCGTGGCTACACCTTC
CASSYHQGARGYTF
>TRBJ2-3|14|TRBV7-3|TRBD1|NA
TGTGCCAGCAGCTTGGACAGGCTCACAGATACGCAGTATTTT
CASSLDRLTDTQYF
>TRBJ2-3|16|TRBV7-3|TRBD2|NA
TGTGCCAGCGGCCTAAGCGGGGGGACTGGCACAGATACGCAGTATTTT
CASGLSGGTGTDTQYF
>TRBJ2-7|11|TRBV5-1|NA|few
TGCGCCAGCAGCTCTAGCTACGAGCAGTACTTC
CASSSSYEQYF
>TRBJ1-1|15|TRBV7-2|TRBD1|NA
TGTGCCAGCAGCTTAGGTCCAGGGGGTAACACTGAAGCTTTCTTT
CASSLGPGGNTEAFF
>TRBJ2-2|16|TRBV3-1/TRBV3-2|TRBD2|NA
TGTGCCAGCAGCCTCGGTTTAGCGGGGTACACCGGGGAGCTGTTTTTT
CASSLGLAGYTGELFF
>TRBJ1-3|16|TRBV19|NA|NA
TGTGCCAGTAGTACCCGGACACAGACCTCTGGAAACACCATATATTTT
CASSTRTQTSGNTIYF
>TRBJ2-3|18|TRBV6-2/TRBV6-3|TRBD2|NA
TGTGCCAGCAGCCCTAGAGCTAGCGGGGACCCTAGCACAGATACGCAGTATTTT
CASSPRASGDPSTDTQYF
>TRBJ2-2|13|TRBV7-7|NA|once
TGTGCCAGCAGCGGAACAGGGACCGGGGAGCTGTTTTTT
CASSGTGTGELFF
>TRBJ1-1|15|TRBV12-5|TRBD1|NA
TGTGCTAGTGGTTTGGCCGGGACAGGGGACACTGAAGCTTTCTTT
CASGLAGTGDTEAFF
>TRBJ2-1|15|TRBV5-1|NA|NA
TGCGCCAGCAGCTTTGGCGGGGGCCTCTACAATGAGCAGTTCTTC
CASSFGGGLYNEQFF
>TRBJ1-1|15|TRBV9|TRBD1|NA
TGTGCCAGCAGCGTAGGGGGACAGGGAGGCACTGAAGCTTTCTTT
CASSVGGQGGTEAFF
>TRBJ1-4|15|TRBV19|NA|NA
TGTGCCAGTAGCACGCGGCCAAACCGATTCGAAAAACTGTTTTTT
CASSTRPNRFEKLFF
>TRBJ2-5|15|TRBV5-6|NA|NA
TGTGCCAGCAGCGTGCGGGAAGCCGCACGGGAGACCCAGTACTTC
CASSVREAARETQYF
>TRBJ1-4|13|TRBV6-6|TRBD1|NA
TGTGCCAGCCGACAGGGTTCTAATGAAAAACTGTTTTTT
CASRQGSNEKLFF
>TRBJ1-5|17|TRBV19|TRBD1|NA
TGTGCCAGTAGTATCGGGCAGGGGGCAGTCGGCAATCAGCCCCAGCATTTT
CASSIGQGAVGNQPQHF
>TRBJ2-3|16|TRBV19|NA|NA
TGTGCCAGTAGTATGACGAGGAGGCCGCACGCAGATACGCAGTATTTT
CASSMTRRPHADTQYF
>TRBJ2-3|13|TRBV15|TRBD2|NA
TGTGCCACCAGCAGAGATCCTAGCGGTACGCAGTATTTT
CATSRDPSGTQYF
>TRBJ1-1|18|TRBV4-1|TRBD1|NA
TGCGCCAGCAGCCACAACCGGGACAGGGGGAAGGGAAACACTGAAGCTTTCTTT
CASSHNRDRGKGNTEAFF
>TRBJ1-2|14|TRBV4-3|NA|NA
TGCGCCAGCAGCCAAGATCGTCTTCTGGGCGGCTACACCTTC
CASSQDRLLGGYTF
>TRBJ1-5|17|TRBV19|NA|few
TGTGCCAGTAGTATAGTCAGGGGCGGATATAGCAATCAGCCCCAGCATTTT
CASSIVRGGYSNQPQHF
>TRBJ2-1|13|TRBV10-1|NA|NA
TGCGCCAGCAGTGAGTCTGGGCGTTCTGAGCAGTTCTTC
CASSESGRSEQFF
>TRBJ1-4|13|TRBV2|NA|NA
TGTGCCCGCACCGAGAGGAATAATGAAAAACTGTTTTTT
CARTERNNEKLFF
>TRBJ2-7|15|TRBV4-2|NA|NA
TGTGCCAGCAGCCAAGATGAGGCCAGTACCTACGAGCAGTACTTC
CASSQDEASTYEQYF
>TRBJ1-2|14|TRBV10-3|NA|few
TGTGCCATCACCTTCGGGGGTGCCAGCTATGGCTACACCTTC
CAITFGGASYGYTF
>TRBJ2-6|14|TRBV6-5|NA|NA
TGTGCCAGCAGCCTCGGTACCGGGGCCAACGTCCTGACTTTC
CASSLGTGANVLTF
>TRBJ2-5|16|TRBV3-1/TRBV3-2|TRBD2|NA
TGTGCCAGCAGCCCAGGACTAGCGGGGGGCCGAGAGACCCAGTACTTC
CASSPGLAGGRETQYF
>TRBJ2-1|12|TRBV6-5|TRBD2|NA
TGTGCCAGCAGCCGGGGGGGTGGTGAGCAGTTCTTC
CASSRGGGEQFF
>TRBJ1-6|14|TRBV12-5|NA|NA
TGTGCTAGTGGTGTCGGGAACTATAATTCACCCCTCCACTTT
CASGVGNYNSPLHF
>TRBJ2-7|16|TRBV15|TRBD1|NA
TGTGCCACCAGCAGAGACGGGACAGGGGGCTTCTACGAGCAGTACTTC
CATSRDGTGGFYEQYF
>TRBJ2-2|15|TRBV19|TRBD2|NA
TGTGCCAGTAGTTTTCGACTAGCGGGACCCGGGGAGCTGTTTTTT
CASSFRLAGPGELFF
>TRBJ1-2|16|TRBV5-1|TRBD1|once
TGCGCCAGCAGCTTCGGACAGGGGACGGGGGTTTATGGCTACACCTTC
CASSFGQGTGVYGYTF
>TRBJ2-5|13|TRBV27|NA|NA
TGTGCCAGCAGGAGGGGGACCCAAGAGACCCAGTACTTC
CASRRGTQETQYF
>TRBJ2-3|13|TRBV6-5|TRBD1|NA
TGTGCCAGCCGGGACAGTTACACAGATACGCAGTATTTT
CASRDSYTDTQYF
>TRBJ1-2|15|TRBV19|TRBD1|NA
TGTGCCAGTAGTTCCCGACAGGGAGTGGACTATGGCTACACCTTC
CASSSRQGVDYGYTF
>TRBJ2-7|13|TRBV30|TRBD1|NA
TGTGCCTGTCGGGACAGGGAATCCTACGAGCAGTACTTC
CACRDRESYEQYF
>TRBJ2-1|17|TRBV24-1|TRBD2|NA
TGTGCCACCAGCGGACTAGCGGGGGGGAGCCACTACAATGAGCAGTTCTTC
CATSGLAGGSHYNEQFF
>TRBJ2-5|15|TRBV10-3|TRBD2|NA
TGTGCCATCATCAGTAGCGGGGGGGCCCGGGAGACCCAGTACTTC
CAIISSGGARETQYF
>TRBJ2-2|13|TRBV7-8|TRBD2|NA
TGTGCCAGCAGCTGGACTAGATCCGGGGAGCTGTTTTTT
CASSWTRSGELFF
>TRBJ1-1|19|TRBV27|TRBD1|NA
TGTGCCAGCAGATCTTACTACACTGGGGGGGGGACAGGGAACACTGAAGCTTTCTTT
CASRSYYTGGGTGNTEAFF
>TRBJ2-1|18|TRBV7-9|NA|NA
TGTGCCAGCAGCTTAAGGCCTACAGGGTATAGAGTCTACAATGAGCAGTTCTTC
CASSLRPTGYRVYNEQFF
>TRBJ1-1|13|TRBV2|NA|NA
TGTGCCAGCATTCTACAGAGGAACACTGAAGCTTTCTTT
CASILQRNTEAFF
>TRBJ1-2|16|TRBV6-5|NA|NA
TGTGCCAGCAGTTACAGCCCGTTGGGCTCGCGCTATGGCTACACCTTC
CASSYSPLGSRYGYTF
>TRBJ2-3|14|TRBV14|TRBD2|NA
TGTGCCAGCAGCCGGGGGGGAAGCACAGATACGCAGTATTTT
CASSRGGSTDTQYF
>TRBJ2-5|18|TRBV15|NA|NA
TGTGCCACCAGCAGTCGCCCCCCTGAGTGGGGCCTGCATTGGACCCAGTACTTC
CATSSRPPEWGLHWTQYF
>TRBJ2-5|13|TRBV19|NA|NA
TGTGCCAGCAGGGCACCCTTTCAAGAGACCCAGTACTTC
CASRAPFQETQYF
>TRBJ1-1|14|TRBV7-3|NA|NA
TGTGCCAGCAGCACCCAGGGAGGGGGCACTGAAGCTTTCTTT
CASSTQGGGTEAFF
>TRBJ1-6|15|TRBV7-9|TRBD1|NA
TGTGCCAGCAGCCCTACAGGGGGGGCTAATTCACCCCTCCACTTT
CASSPTGGANSPLHF
>TRBJ1-2|13|TRBV25-1|NA|NA
TGTGCCAGCCAAGGACAGAACCTCATAGCTCCATCGTTC
CASQGQNLIAPSF